These T cell receptor beta chains were read from a single sample in a study of T cell responses to AZD1222 COVID-19 vaccine. Sequencing used immunoSEQ multiplex PCR; TCRdb keeps in-frame clones, though not all of them. The table shows 90,000 to 95,000 clones, with more than 70% occurring only once. This sample comprised peripheral blood, obtained on day 0 of AZD1222 vaccination. The receptors were gathered from an adult in good health. CDR3s include the opening cysteine and the closing phenylalanine or tryptophan. A D gene is named only where the DNA matches it firmly. Rows may omit the clone size; those that give it use once, few, many or a size class.

clone_size | j_call | d_call | v_call | cdr3_nt | cdr3_aa
- | TRBJ2-7 | TRBD1 | TRBV5-1 | TGCGCCAGCAGCTGGACAGGGGGCGACGAGCAGTACTTC | CASSWTGGDEQYF
few | TRBJ2-7 | - | TRBV7-2 | TGTGCCAGCAGCTTCTCTACAGGGACCTACGAGCAGTACTTC | CASSFSTGTYEQYF
- | TRBJ1-5 | - | TRBV18 | TGTGCCAGCTCACCATACGGGGATAGCAATCAGCCCCAGCATTTT | CASSPYGDSNQPQHF
- | TRBJ2-1 | TRBD2 | TRBV29-1 | TGCAGCGTTGAAGGGACTAGCGGGAGGCCGATCAATGAGCAGTTCTTC | CSVEGTSGRPINEQFF
- | TRBJ2-7 | - | TRBV5-1 | TGCGCCAGCAGCTCAGACAGAACCTCCTACGAGCAGTACTTC | CASSSDRTSYEQYF
- | TRBJ1-3 | TRBD1 | TRBV7-9 | TGTGCCAGCGCAGGGGGCTTCGGAAACACCATATATTTT | CASAGGFGNTIYF
- | TRBJ1-3 | - | TRBV14 | TGTGCCAGCAGCCCTTCTCGCTCTGGAAACACCATATATTTT | CASSPSRSGNTIYF
- | TRBJ1-3 | - | TRBV15 | TGTGCCACCAGCAGGAGGGGGGCTGGAAACACCATATATTTT | CATSRRGAGNTIYF
once | TRBJ2-3 | TRBD1 | TRBV11-3 | TGTGCCAGCAGCTCCAGATGGGGGACAGACACAGATACGCAGTATTTT | CASSSRWGTDTDTQYF
- | TRBJ1-1 | - | TRBV27 | TGTGCCAGCAGCCGCAATCCCACAGGTGTCACTGAAGCTTTCTTT | CASSRNPTGVTEAFF
- | TRBJ2-7 | TRBD1 | TRBV6-5 | TGTGCCAGCAGATTCGGGGACAGGGAGTTGCGGGAGCAGTACTTC | CASRFGDRELREQYF
few | TRBJ2-7 | - | TRBV20-1 | TGCAGTGGCAGCGAAGGGGACGAGCAGTACTTC | CSGSEGDEQYF
- | TRBJ1-1 | - | TRBV4-2 | TGTGCCAGCAGCCTACAGGGAAACACTGAAGCTTTCTTT | CASSLQGNTEAFF
- | TRBJ2-3 | TRBD1 | TRBV7-3 | TGTGCCAGCAGCCCGGACAGGCAGCAAGTTACGCAGTATTTT | CASSPDRQQVTQYF
- | TRBJ2-7 | - | TRBV6-1 | TGTGCCAGCGGATCCTACGAGCAGTACTTC | CASGSYEQYF
- | TRBJ1-2 | - | TRBV9 | TGTGCCAGCAGCGTAGCGGACACGGGGAGCTATGGCTACACCTTC | CASSVADTGSYGYTF
- | TRBJ1-5 | - | TRBV6-2/TRBV6-3 | TGTGCCAGCAGTTACTACCAGGGTCCCAATCAGCCCCAGCATTTT | CASSYYQGPNQPQHF
- | TRBJ1-6 | - | TRBV19 | TGTGCCAGTAGTTCCGGGTATAATTCACCCCTCCACTTT | CASSSGYNSPLHF
- | TRBJ1-2 | - | TRBV19 | TGTGCCAGTAGTATTTCGGGAAACTATGGCTACACCTTC | CASSISGNYGYTF
- | TRBJ2-7 | TRBD2 | TRBV15 | TGTGCCACCAGGACTAGCGGCTCCTACGAGCAGTACTTC | CATRTSGSYEQYF
- | TRBJ2-1 | - | TRBV6-2/TRBV6-3 | TGTGCCAGCAGCCCCGACAATGAGCAGTTCTTC | CASSPDNEQFF
- | TRBJ2-2 | - | TRBV19 | TGTGCCAGTAGTCGCGGACTCATCAACACCGGGGAGCTGTTTTTT | CASSRGLINTGELFF
- | TRBJ1-2 | TRBD1 | TRBV6-6 | TGTGCCAGCAGAGGACAGGGAAAGGGTTATGACTATGGCTACACCTTC | CASRGQGKGYDYGYTF
- | TRBJ2-2 | TRBD1 | TRBV7-3 | TGTGCCAGCAGCTTGGACAGGGTCGGGGAGCTGTTTTTT | CASSLDRVGELFF
- | TRBJ1-2 | - | TRBV2 | TGTGCCAGCAGGGGATCAGGGTTTGACGGCTACACCTTC | CASRGSGFDGYTF
- | TRBJ1-1 | TRBD1 | TRBV5-6 | TGTGCCAGCAGCCTGGACAGGGGTAGGATGAACACTGAAGCTTTCTTT | CASSLDRGRMNTEAFF
- | TRBJ1-5 | - | TRBV11-2 | TGTGCCAGCAGCTTAGGTACGGTAACCAATCAGCCCCAGCATTTT | CASSLGTVTNQPQHF
- | TRBJ1-2 | TRBD1 | TRBV27 | TGTGCCAGCAGTTTGCAGGGGGCCCCCGATGGCTACACCTTC | CASSLQGAPDGYTF
- | TRBJ2-3 | - | TRBV7-2 | TGTGCCAGCACCTTAACGCAGGGAAATACGCAGTATTTT | CASTLTQGNTQYF
- | TRBJ2-7 | - | TRBV9 | TGTGCCAGCAGCGTAGGAACAGGGTTTCACTCCTACGAGCAGTACTTC | CASSVGTGFHSYEQYF
- | TRBJ1-1 | TRBD1 | TRBV7-9 | TGTGCCAGCAGCCCCCGACAGGGGGGCACTGAAGCTTTCTTT | CASSPRQGGTEAFF
medium-sized | TRBJ1-6 | - | TRBV5-4 | TGTGCCAGCAGCTTGGCCAAACCCTTGGCGCCCCTCCACTTT | CASSLAKPLAPLHF
- | TRBJ1-5 | TRBD1 | TRBV5-3 | TGTGCCAGAAGATGCGGGACAGAGGAAAATCAGCCCCAGCATTTT | CARRCGTEENQPQHF
- | TRBJ2-1 | TRBD2 | TRBV4-2 | TGTGCCAGCAGCCAAACTAGCGGGGGGATCGATGAGCAGTTCTTC | CASSQTSGGIDEQFF
- | TRBJ1-5 | - | TRBV28 | TGTGCCACGGGGATTGGAGGGGGATGGCCCCAGCATTTT | CATGIGGGWPQHF
- | TRBJ1-5 | - | TRBV19 | TGTGCCAGTAGCAAGGATAGGAGCAATCAGCCCCAGCATTTT | CASSKDRSNQPQHF
- | TRBJ1-6 | - | TRBV11-1 | TGTGCCAGCAGCGCCGGACGGCTCCCCCTCCACTTT | CASSAGRLPLHF
few | TRBJ1-6 | TRBD1 | TRBV4-3 | TGCGCCAGCAGCACGATGCCCGGGACAGACACCACACCCCTCCACTTT | CASSTMPGTDTTPLHF
few | TRBJ1-2 | - | TRBV7-8 | TGTGCCAGCAGTCCTGCCTACTCCAGGGGCTACACCTTC | CASSPAYSRGYTF
- | TRBJ1-3 | - | TRBV7-9 | TGTGCCAGCAGCTTAGAACGGATCTCTGGAAACACCATATATTTT | CASSLERISGNTIYF
once | TRBJ2-1 | - | TRBV3-1/TRBV3-2 | TGTGCCAGCAGCCAAGCCAACCCTCGTGATGAGCAGTTCTTC | CASSQANPRDEQFF
- | TRBJ1-2 | TRBD1 | TRBV4-3 | TGCGCCAGCAGCCGCAGACGCCGGGACAGACGCTATGGCTACACCTTC | CASSRRRRDRRYGYTF
- | TRBJ1-4 | - | TRBV4-2 | TGTGCCAGCAGCACGCAGGCTACTAATGAAAAACTGTTTTTT | CASSTQATNEKLFF
- | TRBJ1-1 | - | TRBV18 | TGTGCCAGCTCCCCCCGGGACGGCGGCTCCACTGAAGCTTTCTTT | CASSPRDGGSTEAFF
- | TRBJ1-4 | - | TRBV7-6 | TGTGCCAGCAGCCCCACAGGGCCTGATAATGAAAAACTGTTTTTT | CASSPTGPDNEKLFF
medium-sized | TRBJ1-5 | - | TRBV7-2 | TGTGCCAGCAGTTCCGGGGGTCATCAGCCCCAGCATTTT | CASSSGGHQPQHF
few | TRBJ1-5 | - | TRBV19 | TGTGCCAGTAGTAACAGAAATCAGCCCCAGCATTTT | CASSNRNQPQHF
once | TRBJ1-1 | - | TRBV5-4 | TGTGCCAGCAGCCTTCAGGGGAACACTGAAGCTTTCTTT | CASSLQGNTEAFF
- | TRBJ2-3 | - | TRBV19 | TGTGCCAGTACCCGGAGAAATCAGGGTACGCAGTATTTT | CASTRRNQGTQYF
- | TRBJ2-1 | - | TRBV19 | TGTGCCAGTAGTAACCCTGGGGCGAGCTCCTACAATGAGCAGTTCTTC | CASSNPGASSYNEQFF
few | TRBJ1-1 | - | TRBV6-5 | TGTGCCAGCAGGTCATTAGGCCAGAGGGTCACTGAAGCTTTCTTT | CASRSLGQRVTEAFF
- | TRBJ2-5 | TRBD1 | TRBV19 | TGTGCCAGTAGCCAACAGGGGGAGGAGACCCAGTACTTC | CASSQQGEETQYF
- | TRBJ1-5 | TRBD1 | TRBV15 | TGTGCCACCAGCTACCACAGGGGCCCCGATCAGCCCCAGCATTTT | CATSYHRGPDQPQHF
- | TRBJ2-7 | - | TRBV2 | TGTGCCAGCGGAGGTGGAGGGGGCGCCTACGAGCAGTACTTC | CASGGGGGAYEQYF
- | TRBJ1-3 | - | TRBV5-1 | TGCGCCAGCAGCCCGACAGATGGAAACACCATATATTTT | CASSPTDGNTIYF